This section outlines one T cell receptor (beta chain) sequence together with its context. The antigen it recognizes is unknown. A read error may explain this, as a much larger clone is one base away. These data are taken from a study of breast tumors, draining lymph nodes, adjacent tissues (dated by TCRdb to the mid-2010s). About the investigation overall: Breast cancer patients provided tumor, adjacent nontumor tissue and axillary lymph nodes, and the study compared the TCR beta repertoires across these three sources. In human breast cancer, the study set out to assess how tumor, surrounding tissue and draining lymph node repertoires relate to one another and whether T cells might be exchanged between them. Study-level results and caveats: Tumor and nontumor tissue repertoires were found to be significantly more similar in luminal-like than in basal-like breast cancer. Tumors showed preferential V and J gene usage, and their T-cell repertoire diversity fell below that of lymph nodes yet above that of nontumor tissue. The data were judged consistent with most tumor T cells deriving from the lymph node and then expanding within tumor tissue. Rather than being directly demonstrated, the conclusion that tumor T cells originate in lymph nodes was presented as consistent with a hypothesis.

The germline V gene specifies MNHEY as CDR1 and SVGEGT as CDR2. The CDR3 goes from the cysteine to the phenylalanine over 15 residues. The only DNA kept is the CDR3, 45 bases in frame from the first base. Lymph node samples were obtained from the axillary draining lymph nodes of breast cancer patients. The sample was run on an Illumina HiSeq 2000. Multiplex PCR amplification was used to build the TCR beta chain libraries. The amplified TCR beta chain products were analyzed by high-throughput sequencing. Using fastp at Q25 and MiXCR, TCRdb reprocessed the public reads and kept productive beta chains. A single entry per CDR3 protein holds the most common genes and DNA from its merged rows. A total of approximately 150,000 distinct CDR3 sequences appear in this sample, 30% to 35% of them only once. Roughly 3.8% of the sample is held by the ten biggest clonotypes.

The chain is encoded by TRBV6-2 or TRBV6-3 joined to TRBJ2-7; TRBD1 might be the D gene, on 6 matching bases. Sequencing was carried out using axillary lymph node tissue. The sequence came from a female donor with breast cancer. Some clones in this sample may be carry-over from other donors' samples. CDR3 loop: CASSPYRTVTYEQCF. The DNA sequence is given as TGTGCCAGCAGCCCATACAGGACAGTTACCTACGAGCAGTGCTTC.